The clone carrying this T cell receptor (beta chain) was found a few times. The antigen remains undetermined. The J segment lost 7 bases and the V segment lost 6 bases, leaving 2 bases of the junction unmatched. Germline V gives CDR1 SQVTM, CDR2 ANQGSEA. The CDR3 consists of 10 residues. Expressed TCRB transcripts were sequenced because the entire RNA isolate underwent reverse transcription. Profiled with immunoSEQ multiplex PCR; TCRdb holds only in-frame clones, not every one. The data show under 300,000 clones, around 16% seen once. The data were taken from a study of beta chain features in type 1 diabetes. Study-wide findings and caveats: Among patients, naive, central memory and Treg TCRB repertoires appeared more similar than among healthy donors. People with Type 1 diabetes carried modestly yet significantly shorter TCRB CDR3s in all four CD4+ subsets.

The V gene is TRBV29-1, the J gene TRBJ1-1, with 7 positions matching TRBD1. The clonotype was recovered from a young man with type 1 diabetes. Sequencing was done on a sample of naive CD4+ T cells from blood. This CDR3 reads CSVTGHEAFF. CDR3 in DNA: TGCAGCGTGACAGGGCATGAAGCTTTCTTT.